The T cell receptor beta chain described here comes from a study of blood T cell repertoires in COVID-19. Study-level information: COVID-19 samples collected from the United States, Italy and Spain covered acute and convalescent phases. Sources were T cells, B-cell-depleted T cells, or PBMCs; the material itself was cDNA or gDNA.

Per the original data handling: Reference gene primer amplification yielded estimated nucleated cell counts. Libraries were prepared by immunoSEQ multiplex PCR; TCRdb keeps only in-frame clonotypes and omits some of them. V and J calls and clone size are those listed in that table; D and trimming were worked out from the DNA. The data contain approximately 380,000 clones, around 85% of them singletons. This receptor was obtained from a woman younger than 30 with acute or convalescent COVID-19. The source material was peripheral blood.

CDR3 coding DNA: TGTGCCTGGAGTGTACGGGGACAGGACGAGCAGTACTTC. Amino acid sequence: CAWSVRGQDEQYF. This chain joins TRBV30 and TRBJ2-7, with TRBD1 matching 8 bases. Per germline, CDR1 GTSNPN and CDR2 SVGIG (reference sequence). V trimming: 0 bases; J trimming: 5 bases; junction bases outside the gene matches: 3. The CDR3 has 13 amino acids. The variable domain in full, completed from reference TRBV30 and TRBJ2-7, reads SQTIHQWPATLVQPVGSPLSLECTVEGTSNPNLYWYRQAAGRGLQLLFYSVGIGQISSEVPQNLSASRPQDRQFILSSKKLLLSDSGFYLCAWSVRGQDEQYFGPGTRLTVT.